Presented here are 3 T cell receptor beta chains from one specimen sequenced in a study of cytomegalovirus exposure and HLA in healthy donors. The PCR used 60 Vbeta and 13 Jbeta primers. The data were produced by immunoSEQ multiplex PCR, yet TCRdb's version contains in-frame clones alone and is incomplete. The sample lists 100,000 to 150,000 clones; 80% were seen once. The sequencing sample was made of PBMCs. The receptors shown here come from a man younger than 40 in good health and CMV-seropositive.

J is TRBJ2-1 and V is TRBV6-4; 7 nucleotides align to TRBD2. This CDR3 is built from 13 residues. V trimming: 6 bases; J trimming: 8 bases; junction bases outside the gene matches: 7. Germline assignment: CDR1 MRHNA and CDR2 SNTAGT. CDR3 DNA sequence: TGTGCCAGCAGCCTGGGGGGGTACGATGAGCAGTTCTTC. Protein sequence: CASSLGGYDEQFF.

The chain is built from TRBV18 and TRBJ1-1; 8 nucleotides line up with TRBD1. V lost 3 bases to trimming and J lost 1 base; unmatched junction nucleotides: 4. In germline, CDR1 is KGHSH, CDR2 LQKENI. The CDR3 extends over 15 amino acids. This CDR3 is CASSPSGTGNTEAFF. CDR3 nucleotide sequence: TGTGCCAGCTCACCGTCCGGGACAGGGAACACTGAAGCTTTCTTT. Looking up the rest from reference TRBV18 and TRBJ1-1 gives the full variable domain: NAGVMQNPRHLVRRRGQEARLRCSPMKGHSHVYWYRQLPEEGLKFMVYLQKENIIDESGMPKERFSAEFPKEGPSILRIQQVVRGDSAAYFCASSPSGTGNTEAFFGQGTRLTVV.

This sequence joins TRBV5-1 and TRBJ2-7; TRBD2 aligns across 12 bases. The CDR3 consists of 15 residues. CDR1 is SGHRS and CDR2 is YFSETQ in the germline V gene. Trimming removed 3 bases from V and 1 base from J; junction bases left unmatched: 2. CDR3 DNA: TGCGCCAGCAGCTGGGGGACTAGCGGGTCCTACGAGCAGTACTTC. This encodes CASSWGTSGSYEQYF.